This T cell receptor beta chain derives from a study of T-cell reconstitution after alpha-beta-depleted transplantation in children. This sample's TCRbeta library carried unique molecular identifier barcodes. TCRdb redid the calling of the PCR reads with MiXCR, one entry per CDR3 protein. The table shows 77,000 or so distinct CDR3 sequences, with 15% to 20% occurring only once. This clonotype has a handful of counts. Its antigen remains unknown. Study results and caveats: Hyperexpanded clones declined; after one year, newly produced T cells mostly supplied diversity.

From germline, CDR1 is DFQATT and CDR2 SNEGSKA (reference sequence). The V end was cut by 6 bases, the J end by 5 bases, with 17 bases between. This CDR3 has 13 amino acids. The receptor's source is a male patient aged 2 to 10 who had a stem cell transplant for acute lymphoblastic leukemia, so the T cells may come from the graft donor. Sequencing used PBMCs, mostly from graft donor cells, obtained 360 days after TCRalphabeta/CD19-depleted stem cell transplant. The V gene is TRBV20-1, the J gene TRBJ2-7; D is perhaps TRBD1 (5 bases). CDR3 protein: CSARVSGRHEQYF. Here the CDR3 DNA reads TGCAGTGCCAGGGTCTCAGGTAGACACGAGCAGTACTTC.